This is a list of T cell receptor beta chains from one sample in a study of T cell repertoires in cytomegalovirus infection. Their cognate antigens are unknown. TCRdb reprocessed the reads via MiXCR and lists one record per CDR3 protein. Of around 71,000 distinct CDR3 sequences listed, roughly 22% were seen once; the top ten hold roughly 63%. This specimen consisted of CD8+ T cells from cultured PBMCs, obtained from culture after CMV antigen stimulation. These receptors originate from a human donor in good health (CMV status not recorded). Some clones in this sample may be carry-over from other donors' samples. CDR3s include the opening cysteine and the closing phenylalanine or tryptophan. A D gene is named only where the DNA matches it firmly. Some rows mark clone size as missing; the rest say once, few, many or name a class of expanded clone.

D | size | J | V | CDR3 | DNA
. | . | TRBJ1-6 | TRBV7-9 | CASRFTGTYNSPLHF | TGTGCCAGCAGATTCACCGGGACCTATAATTCACCCCTCCACTTT
. | few | TRBJ1-5 | TRBV12-3/TRBV12-4 | CASSLNSFNQPQHF | TGTGCCAGCAGTTTAAACAGCTTCAATCAGCCCCAGCATTTT
. | many | TRBJ2-3 | TRBV7-8 | CASSLARTDTQYF | TGTGCCAGCAGCTTAGCGCGAACAGATACGCAGTATTTT
. | . | TRBJ2-7 | TRBV27 | CASSQGLREQYF | TGTGCCAGCAGTCAAGGCCTTCGGGAGCAGTACTTC
. | . | TRBJ1-6 | TRBV6-6 | CASSAEPPIENSPLHF | TGTGCCAGCAGTGCCGAACCCCCAATCGAGAATTCACCCCTCCACTTT
TRBD1 | few | TRBJ2-2 | TRBV7-9 | CASAYRGPGELFF | TGTGCCAGCGCTTACAGGGGGCCCGGGGAGCTGTTTTTT
. | . | TRBJ2-1 | TRBV6-5 | CATLASSSMRNEQFF | TGTGCCACCCTAGCGAGTTCATCGATGAGGAATGAGCAGTTCTTC
. | medium-sized | TRBJ1-2 | TRBV14 | CASSQVQTDFYGYTF | TGTGCCAGCAGCCAAGTCCAGACAGACTTCTATGGCTACACCTTC
TRBD1 | . | TRBJ2-7 | TRBV7-8 | CASSFYRDRYYEQYF | TGTGCCAGCAGCTTCTACCGGGACAGGTACTACGAGCAGTACTTC
. | few | TRBJ1-1 | TRBV19 | CASSNIRGGTEAFF | TGTGCCAGTAGTAACATCAGGGGCGGGACTGAAGCTTTCTTT
TRBD1 | . | TRBJ1-2 | TRBV12-3/TRBV12-4 | CASSLLGTEVYGYTF | TGTGCCAGCAGTTTACTCGGGACAGAGGTCTATGGCTACACCTTC
TRBD1 | . | TRBJ1-2 | TRBV7-2 | CASSAGTAPGFYGYTF | TGTGCCAGCAGCGCAGGGACAGCCCCCGGATTCTATGGCTACACCTTC
. | . | TRBJ2-5 | TRBV7-2 | CASSFTPGGETQYF | TGTGCCAGCAGCTTTACGCCGGGTGGAGAGACCCAGTACTTC
TRBD1 | many | TRBJ1-6 | TRBV7-2 | CASSLAWDRVNSPLHF | TGTGCCAGCAGTTTAGCCTGGGACAGGGTTAATTCACCCCTCCACTTT
. | few | TRBJ2-1 | TRBV7-2 | CASSLARTSDEQFF | TGTGCCAGCAGCTTAGCCAGGACGTCCGATGAGCAGTTCTTC
TRBD1 | . | TRBJ1-2 | TRBV7-8 | CASSPRDRAMDGYTF | TGTGCCAGCAGCCCCCGGGACAGGGCGATGGATGGCTACACCTTC
TRBD1 | . | TRBJ1-1 | TRBV15 | CATSSQGAEAFF | TGTGCCACCAGCTCCCAGGGGGCTGAAGCTTTCTTT
. | medium-sized | TRBJ1-1 | TRBV7-9 | CASSFPQNMNTEAFF | TGTGCCAGCAGCTTCCCACAGAATATGAACACTGAAGCTTTCTTT
. | . | TRBJ2-3 | TRBV7-6 | CASSPRGDTDTQYF | TGTGCCAGCAGCCCTAGGGGGGACACAGATACGCAGTATTTT
. | few | TRBJ1-1 | TRBV20-1 | CSARDGRGSAEAFF | TGCAGTGCTAGAGATGGCAGGGGTAGCGCTGAAGCTTTCTTT
. | few | TRBJ2-3 | TRBV7-6 | CASSLRATGKRTDTQYF | TGTGCCAGCAGCTTAAGGGCCACAGGGAAGCGAACAGATACGCAGTATTTT
. | . | TRBJ2-6 | TRBV19 | CASSNPSRDAGANVLTF | TGTGCCAGTAGCAACCCATCCCGGGACGCAGGGGCCAACGTCCTGACTTTC
. | . | TRBJ2-7 | TRBV15 | CATSSTFSSYEQYF | TGTGCCACCAGCTCAACCTTTAGCTCCTACGAGCAGTACTTC
TRBD2 | . | TRBJ2-3 | TRBV7-3 | CASSSAGAEDTQYF | TGTGCCAGCAGCTCAGCGGGGGCTGAAGATACGCAGTATTTT
TRBD2 | . | TRBJ2-5 | TRBV6-6 | CASTSLRGGAGETQYF | TGTGCCAGCACCTCCCTACGCGGGGGGGCCGGAGAGACCCAGTACTTC
TRBD2 | few | TRBJ2-3 | TRBV7-9 | CASIAGSTDTQYF | TGTGCCAGCATAGCGGGGAGCACAGATACGCAGTATTTT
. | few | TRBJ1-1 | TRBV25-1 | CASGDDTNTEAFF | TGTGCCAGCGGAGATGACACGAACACTGAAGCTTTCTTT
TRBD1 | many | TRBJ1-4 | TRBV7-2 | CASSLEQGGLRKLFF | TGTGCCAGCAGCTTAGAGCAGGGGGGATTGCGGAAACTGTTTTTT
. | . | TRBJ1-5 | TRBV6-1 | CASSEGIGSNQPQHF | TGTGCCAGCAGTGAGGGGATAGGAAGCAATCAGCCCCAGCATTTT
TRBD2 | few | TRBJ2-3 | TRBV7-7 | CASSPTSASTDTQYF | TGTGCCAGCAGCCCTACTAGCGCCAGCACAGATACGCAGTATTTT
. | . | TRBJ2-1 | TRBV4-3 | CASSQDSGGGYNEQFF | TGCGCCAGCAGCCAAGATTCAGGGGGAGGGTACAATGAGCAGTTCTTC
. | . | TRBJ2-5 | TRBV11-2 | CASSDPFTEETQYF | TGTGCCAGCAGCGACCCATTCACGGAAGAGACCCAGTACTTC
. | few | TRBJ1-2 | TRBV20-1 | CSARDAATPYGYTF | TGCAGTGCTAGAGATGCGGCTACCCCCTATGGCTACACCTTC
. | . | TRBJ1-1 | TRBV7-8 | CASSSPSAGLNTEAFF | TGTGCCAGCAGCTCCCCTTCCGCGGGGCTGAACACTGAAGCTTTCTTT
TRBD2 | few | TRBJ2-5 | TRBV6-1 | CASSEAGGGIQETQYF | TGTGCCAGCAGTGAAGCTGGCGGGGGGATACAAGAGACCCAGTACTTC
TRBD1 | few | TRBJ1-1 | TRBV5-6 | CASSFFGQGEYTEAFF | TGTGCCAGCAGCTTCTTTGGACAGGGCGAGTACACTGAAGCTTTCTTT
. | few | TRBJ1-1 | TRBV12-3/TRBV12-4 | CASNLGGFGNTEAFF | TGTGCCAGCAACCTTGGGGGTTTCGGGAACACTGAAGCTTTCTTT
TRBD1 | . | TRBJ2-7 | TRBV7-8 | CASSFEGASYEQYF | TGTGCCAGCAGCTTTGAGGGGGCCTCCTACGAGCAGTACTTC
. | few | TRBJ2-7 | TRBV28 | CASSLRGAVIYEQYF | TGTGCCAGCAGTTTACGGGGGGCCGTAATCTACGAGCAGTACTTC